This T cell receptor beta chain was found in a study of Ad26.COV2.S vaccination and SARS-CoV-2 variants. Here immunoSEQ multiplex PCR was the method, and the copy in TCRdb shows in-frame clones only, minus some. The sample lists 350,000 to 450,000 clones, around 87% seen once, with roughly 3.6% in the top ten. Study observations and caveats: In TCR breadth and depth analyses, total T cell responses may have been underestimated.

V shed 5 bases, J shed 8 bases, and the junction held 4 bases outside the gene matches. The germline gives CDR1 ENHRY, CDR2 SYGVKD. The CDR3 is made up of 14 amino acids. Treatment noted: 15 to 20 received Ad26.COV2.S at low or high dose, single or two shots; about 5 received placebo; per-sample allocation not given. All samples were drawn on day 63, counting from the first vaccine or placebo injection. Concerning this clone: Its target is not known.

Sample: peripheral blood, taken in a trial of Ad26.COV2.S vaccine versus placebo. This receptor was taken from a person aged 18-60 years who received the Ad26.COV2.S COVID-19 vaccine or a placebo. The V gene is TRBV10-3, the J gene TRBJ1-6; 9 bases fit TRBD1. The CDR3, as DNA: TGTGCCATCAGTAGGGACAGGGAAGATTCACCCCTCCACTTT. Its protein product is CAISRDREDSPLHF.